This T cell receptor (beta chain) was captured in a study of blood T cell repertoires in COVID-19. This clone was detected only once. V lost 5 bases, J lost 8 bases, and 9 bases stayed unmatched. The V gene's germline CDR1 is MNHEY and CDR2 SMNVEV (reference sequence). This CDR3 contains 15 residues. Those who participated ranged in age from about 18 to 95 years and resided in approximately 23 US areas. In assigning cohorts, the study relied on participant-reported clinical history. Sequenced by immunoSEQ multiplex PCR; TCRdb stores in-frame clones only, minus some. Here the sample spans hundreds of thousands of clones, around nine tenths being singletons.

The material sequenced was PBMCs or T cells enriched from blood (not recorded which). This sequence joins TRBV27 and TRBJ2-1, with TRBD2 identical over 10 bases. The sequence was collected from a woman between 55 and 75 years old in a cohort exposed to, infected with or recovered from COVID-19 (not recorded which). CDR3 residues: CASSGNSGRLDEQFF. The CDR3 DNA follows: TGTGCCAGCAGTGGGAATAGCGGGAGGTTGGATGAGCAGTTCTTC.